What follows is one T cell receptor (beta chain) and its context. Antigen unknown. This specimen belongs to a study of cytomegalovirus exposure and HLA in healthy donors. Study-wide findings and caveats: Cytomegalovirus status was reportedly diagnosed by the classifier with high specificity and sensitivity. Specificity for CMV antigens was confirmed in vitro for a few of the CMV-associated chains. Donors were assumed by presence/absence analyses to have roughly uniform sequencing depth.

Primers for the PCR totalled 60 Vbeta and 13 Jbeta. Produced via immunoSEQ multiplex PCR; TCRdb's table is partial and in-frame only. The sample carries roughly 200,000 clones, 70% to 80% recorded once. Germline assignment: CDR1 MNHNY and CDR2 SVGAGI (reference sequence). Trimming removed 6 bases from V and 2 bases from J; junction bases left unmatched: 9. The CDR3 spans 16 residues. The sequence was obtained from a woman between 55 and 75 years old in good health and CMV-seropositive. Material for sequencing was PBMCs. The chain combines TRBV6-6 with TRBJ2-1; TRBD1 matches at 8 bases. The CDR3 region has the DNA TGTGCCAGCAGCCAAAGGACAGGGTCAGCCTACAATGAGCAGTTCTTC. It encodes CASSQRTGSAYNEQFF.